One and the same sample provided the 26 T cell receptor beta chains below, sequenced in a study of B cell selection in AIRE deficiency. The regulatory T cell sort gate was CD4+CD25hiCD127low/negative. Sequencing used immunoSEQ multiplex PCR; TCRdb keeps in-frame clones, though not all of them. Of over 20,000 clones listed, over 80% are singletons. Sequenced sample: CD4+CD25+ Tregs sorted from PBMCs. The receptors stem from a human donor in good health.

The chain couples TRBV2 to TRBJ1-6; D gene ambiguous. CDR3 length: 17 amino acids. Trimming left V 3 bases short and J 2 bases short, with 14 bases between. Germline V CDR1 and CDR2: SNHLY, FYNNEI. CDR3 region: CASSDEVVPPYNSPLHF. In DNA, the CDR3 is TGTGCCAGCAGTGATGAAGTCGTTCCCCCCTATAATTCACCCCTCCACTTT.

V and J are TRBV4-1 and TRBJ2-5, with D unresolved. CDR3 length: 14 residues. Germline V lookup: CDR1 MGHRA, CDR2 YSYEKL. Trimming left V 2 bases short and J 3 bases short, with 10 bases between. This CDR3 reads CASSQSWVEETQYF. The CDR3 nucleotides read TGCGCCAGCAGCCAAAGCTGGGTGGAAGAGACCCAGTACTTC.

The J gene is TRBJ2-1, the V gene TRBV7-8; 9 nucleotides match TRBD1. V was clipped by 6 bases and J by 15 bases; unmatched bases: 6. Germline V gene data show CDR1 as SGHVS and CDR2 as FQNEAQ. The CDR3 is made up of 11 amino acids. The CDR3 protein is CASRLTGGAFF. The CDR3 DNA reads TGTGCCAGCAGACTGACAGGGGGGGCGTTCTTC. The full variable domain, in which reference TRBV7-8 and TRBJ2-1 provide the parts outside the CDR3, is GAGVSQSPRYKVAKRGQDVALRCDPISGHVSLFWYQQALGQGPEFLTYFQNEAQLDKSGLPSDRFFAERPEGSVSTLKIQRTQQEDSAVYLCASRLTGGAFFGPGTRLTVL.

This clone was seen just once. This chain joins TRBV28 and TRBJ2-2; 7 nucleotides align to TRBD2. V lost 6 bases, J lost 6 bases, and 10 bases stayed unmatched. CDR3 size: 15 residues. Looked up from germline, CDR1 is MDHEN and CDR2 is SYDVKM. CDR3 nucleotide sequence: TGTGCCAGCAGAGGAAGCGGGGCCTCGTCCGGGGAGCTGTTTTTT. Its protein product is CASRGSGASSGELFF.

The rearrangement uses TRBV7-9 and TRBJ2-3, with TRBD2 identical over 9 bases. Looked up from germline, CDR1 is SEHNR and CDR2 is FQNEAQ (reference sequence). After removal of 6 bases from V and 3 bases from J, the junction contained 10 bases not matched to a gene. The length of the CDR3 is 16 residues. In DNA form, the CDR3 reads TGTGCCAGCAGTTCACCCCCGGGACTAGCAACAGATACGCAGTATTTT. This sequence encodes CASSSPPGLATDTQYF.

The chain is built from TRBV5-1 and TRBJ2-1; 8 bases map to TRBD1. The length of the CDR3 is 14 residues. Trimming cost V 0 bases and J 4 bases; bases outside gene matches: 0. Per germline, CDR1 SGHRS and CDR2 YFSETQ. The CDR3 coding sequence is TGCGCCAGCAGCTTGGGACAGGGGTACAATGAGCAGTTCTTC. Translating it yields CASSLGQGYNEQFF.

This clone was seen only once. V usage is TRBV10-1 and J usage is TRBJ2-1; 12 bases match TRBD2. Germline values: CDR1 WNHNN, CDR2 SYGVQD (reference sequence). Trimming took 3 bases from V and 4 from J; bases not matched to a gene: 1. CDR3 length equals 15 residues. In DNA, the CDR3 is TGCGCCAGCAGTGAAGGACTAGCGGGGTACAATGAGCAGTTCTTC. This encodes CASSEGLAGYNEQFF.

CDR3 amino acids: CASSTDGQGHGYTF. Written as DNA, the CDR3 is TGTGCCAGCAGCACGGACGGACAGGGCCATGGCTACACCTTC. The chain has TRBV7-3 and TRBJ1-2; 8 nucleotides agree with TRBD1. The CDR3 length is 14 residues. J was trimmed by 6 bases and V by 5 bases; bases with no gene match: 8. In germline, CDR1 is SGHTA, CDR2 FQGTGA.

This rearrangement joins TRBV28 to TRBJ1-5; 9 positions agree with TRBD1. The CDR3 has 18 residues. Germline V gene data show CDR1 as MDHEN and CDR2 as SYDVKM. V shed 4 bases, J shed 6 bases, and the junction held 16 bases outside the gene matches. CDR3: CASSSYLPGQGFGQPQHF. CDR3 DNA: TGTGCCAGCAGTTCATACCTACCGGGACAGGGATTTGGTCAGCCCCAGCATTTT.

Here the CDR3 DNA reads TGTGCCAGCAGTGATTTAGAGACCCAGTACTTC. Its protein is CASSDLETQYF. V usage is TRBV2 and J usage is TRBJ2-5; D is ambiguous. Trimming took off 3 bases at V and 4 bases at J, with 3 bases between the two ends. Germline loops: CDR1 SNHLY, CDR2 FYNNEI. CDR3 length: 11 residues. The variable domain in full, completed from reference TRBV2 and TRBJ2-5, reads EPEVTQTPSHQVTQMGQEVILRCVPISNHLYFYWYRQILGQKVEFLVSFYNNEISEKSEIFDDQFSVERPDGSNFTLKIRSTKLEDSAMYFCASSDLETQYFGPGTRLLVL.

V and J are TRBV5-5 and TRBJ2-6; no reliable D call. Germline CDR1 and CDR2: SGHKS and YYEKEE (reference sequence). The CDR3 is 16 amino acids. V was trimmed by 0 bases and J by 6 bases, leaving 13 bases between them. The DNA for the CDR3 is TGTGCCAGCAGCTTGGATTGGGCGGTGGTGGCCAACGTCCTGACTTTC. Translation: CASSLDWAVVANVLTF.

This chain connects TRBV7-3 to TRBJ2-2, with 8 bases aligning to TRBD2. Trimming removed 4 bases from V and 3 bases from J; junction bases left unmatched: 1. The CDR3 runs to 14 residues. CDR1 SGHTA and CDR2 FQGTGA come from the germline V gene. The CDR3: CASSYSGDTGELFF. In DNA, the CDR3 is TGTGCCAGCAGCTATAGCGGGGACACCGGGGAGCTGTTTTTT.

The V gene is TRBV7-2, the J gene TRBJ2-5; weak D call: TRBD2 (6 bases). Germline V gene lookup returns CDR1 SGHTA and CDR2 FQGNSA. The CDR3 has 13 residues. V dropped 4 bases and J dropped 5 bases, with 11 bases sitting between them. The CDR3 nucleotides are TGTGCCAGCAGCTCGGGGGTACGGGAGACCCAGTACTTC. Its protein is CASSSGVRETQYF. Using reference TRBV7-2 and TRBJ2-5 for the parts outside the CDR3, the full variable domain is GAGVSQSPSNKVTEKGKDVELRCDPISGHTALYWYRQSLGQGLEFLIYFQGNSAPDKSGLPSDRFSAERTGGSVSTLTIQRTQQEDSAVYLCASSSGVRETQYFGPGTRLLVL.

The gene calls are TRBV6-1 and TRBJ1-2; a weak D match, TRBD1 (5 bases). V lost 7 bases to trimming and J lost 4 bases, with 19 bases between them. This CDR3 comprises 15 residues. Germline V gene data show CDR1 as MNHNS and CDR2 as SASEGT. In DNA form, the CDR3 reads TGTGCCAGCACTTCCCCTTGGGCAGGGCTCTATGGCTACACCTTC. This encodes CASTSPWAGLYGYTF.

This clone has more than one count but fewer than ten. The chain carries TRBV5-8 and TRBJ2-5; 12 bases fit TRBD1. This CDR3 spans 16 amino acids. Germline CDR1 is SGHTS and CDR2 is YDEGEE. After removal of 7 bases from V and 2 bases from J, the junction contained 9 bases not matched to a gene. The CDR3 is CASGSGTGGFQETQYF. The CDR3 DNA reads as TGTGCCAGCGGTTCCGGGACAGGGGGCTTTCAAGAGACCCAGTACTTC.

This clone was counted between two and nine times. The chain links TRBV25-1 to TRBJ2-1; either TRBD1 or TRBD2 may fit D (6 bases each). Trimming removed 4 bases from V and 5 bases from J, with 12 bases in between. CDR1 MGHDK and CDR2 SYGVNS come from the germline V gene. This CDR3 region has 14 residues. CDR3 coding DNA: TGTGCCAGCAGTGGGGCAGGGGAGGACAATGAGCAGTTCTTC. Translation gives CASSGAGEDNEQFF. The complete variable domain, with remaining parts taken from reference TRBV25-1 and TRBJ2-1, reads EADIYQTPRYLVIGTGKKITLECSQTMGHDKMYWYQQDPGMELHLIHYSYGVNSTEKGDLSSESTVSRIRTEHFPLTLESARPSHTSQYLCASSGAGEDNEQFFGPGTRLTVL.

The V gene is TRBV5-1, the J gene TRBJ2-3, with 7 bases aligning to TRBD2. This CDR3 comprises 16 residues. Germline assignment: CDR1 SGHRS and CDR2 YFSETQ. After removal of 0 bases from V and 1 base from J, the junction contained 5 bases not matched to a gene. CDR3 DNA sequence: TGCGCCAGCAGCTTGGCGGGGGGACCTCGCACAGATACGCAGTATTTT. It encodes CASSLAGGPRTDTQYF.

J is TRBJ2-7 and V is TRBV11-2; D is undetermined. Germline CDR1 reads SGHAT; CDR2 reads FQNNGV. V was pared by 2 bases and J by 2 bases, with 10 bases between. The CDR3 extends over 14 amino acids. The CDR3 reads CASSLSGPAYEQYF. The CDR3 nucleotides read TGTGCCAGCAGCTTATCCGGACCCGCCTACGAGCAGTACTTC.

DNA for the CDR3: TGTGCCAGCAACAGGAACAGGCTTGCCAATTCACCCCTCCACTTT. This encodes CASNRNRLANSPLHF. The chain carries TRBV5-6 and TRBJ1-6; perhaps TRBD1 as D (5 bases). This CDR3 spans 15 amino acids. V lost 6 bases, J lost 7 bases, and 17 bases lay in between. The germline CDR1 and CDR2 sequences are SGHDT and YYEEEE.

The chain combines TRBV7-9 with TRBJ1-3, with D hard to call. Germline loops: CDR1 SEHNR, CDR2 FQNEAQ (reference sequence). V was shortened by 5 bases and J by 5 bases, with 7 bases between the two germline ends. This CDR3 has 12 residues. Here the CDR3 reads CASSPGRNTIYF. In DNA form, the CDR3 reads TGTGCCAGCAGCCCGGGGAGAAACACCATATATTTT.

The chain uses TRBV12-5 and TRBJ2-1; TRBD2 matches at 10 bases. Germline-derived CDR1 and CDR2 are LGHNT and FRNRAP. This CDR3 has 21 amino acids. The V gene end was trimmed by 1 base and the J gene end by 0 bases; junction bases not matched to a gene: 15. The DNA for the CDR3 is TGTGCTAGTGGTTTGGAAATGACTAGAGTAGCGGGGGGTTTCTCCTACAATGAGCAGTTCTTC. This translates into CASGLEMTRVAGGFSYNEQFF.

The chain couples TRBV7-9 to TRBJ1-4; D may be TRBD1 (6 bases). The CDR3 spans 13 residues. Germline values: CDR1 SEHNR, CDR2 FQNEAQ (reference sequence). With 4 bases removed from V and 8 bases from J, the gap between germline ends came to 11 bases. The CDR3 nucleotides are TGTGCCAGCAGCTCACAGGGCAGAGAAAAACTGTTTTTT. It is translated as CASSSQGREKLFF.

The CDR3 sequence: CASSLGQAFSYEQYF. In DNA form, the CDR3 reads TGTGCCAGCAGCTTGGGCCAGGCTTTCTCCTACGAGCAGTACTTC. The chain combines TRBV5-5 with TRBJ2-7; no clear D gene. This CDR3 has 15 residues. Germline V gene sequence: CDR1 SGHKS, CDR2 YYEKEE (reference sequence). The V end lost 0 bases, the J end lost 0 bases, and 10 bases lay between the germline ends.

The V call is TRBV11-2, the J call TRBJ2-1; no firm D call. This CDR3 spans 15 amino acids. V was trimmed by 1 base and J by 6 bases, leaving 13 bases between them. Per the germline V gene, CDR1 is SGHAT and CDR2 is FQNNGV. The CDR3 DNA reads TGTGCCAGCAGCTTAGTGATTGGGTTAGGCAATGAGCAGTTCTTC. Its protein product is CASSLVIGLGNEQFF.

The table lists this clone with a few counts. This CDR3 is CASSREGAGGYTF. CDR3 DNA sequence: TGTGCCAGCAGTCGGGAGGGGGCGGGTGGCTACACCTTC. The chain links TRBV6-1 to TRBJ1-2; 7 bases agree with TRBD1. Germline CDR1 is MNHNS and CDR2 is SASEGT. V trimming: 5 bases; J trimming: 7 bases; junction bases outside the gene matches: 7. CDR3 length: 13 amino acids.

This chain joins TRBV6-5 and TRBJ1-3, with D uncertain. This CDR3 region has 14 residues. In germline, CDR1 is MNHEY, CDR2 SVGAGI. The germline V and J ends were trimmed by 0 bases and 2 bases, with 5 bases remaining between them. The CDR3: CASSYSVTGNTIYF. The DNA of the CDR3 is TGTGCCAGCAGTTACTCGGTCACTGGAAACACCATATATTTT.